These T cell receptor beta chains were read from a single sample in a study of blood T cell repertoires in COVID-19. Generated by immunoSEQ multiplex PCR, the TCRdb table keeps only in-frame clones and is missing some. Of more than 95,000 clones listed, roughly 80% are singletons. The source material was peripheral blood. The receptors shown here come from a human donor in a cohort sampled during active COVID-19. Both conserved end residues are part of each CDR3. The D gene is left open where the match is weak.

d_call: TRBD1; j_call: TRBJ1-1; v_call: TRBV5-1; cdr3_aa: CASSSAGGSVNTEAFF
d_call: TRBD2; j_call: TRBJ2-3; v_call: TRBV11-2; cdr3_aa: CASSLDGLAGGRTDTQYF
d_call: NA; j_call: TRBJ2-2; v_call: TRBV4-1; cdr3_aa: CASSRPKGGRSLTGELFF
d_call: NA; j_call: TRBJ1-2; v_call: TRBV5-1; cdr3_aa: CASSLVQGNDYGYTF
d_call: NA; j_call: TRBJ1-3; v_call: TRBV5-1; cdr3_aa: CASSPGSGNTIYF
d_call: TRBD1; j_call: TRBJ1-1; v_call: TRBV2; cdr3_aa: CASSESRSGGMNTEAFF
d_call: NA; j_call: TRBJ1-1; v_call: TRBV3-1/TRBV3-2; cdr3_aa: CATQGSPDTEAFF
d_call: NA; j_call: TRBJ1-4; v_call: TRBV14; cdr3_aa: CASSRTRGYNEKLFF
d_call: TRBD2; j_call: TRBJ2-1; v_call: TRBV2; cdr3_aa: CASSPRTSGGPNEQFF
d_call: NA; j_call: TRBJ1-5; v_call: TRBV12-5; cdr3_aa: CASGRGEGNQPQHF
d_call: NA; j_call: TRBJ1-1; v_call: TRBV7-9; cdr3_aa: CASSRGGHSNTEAFF